Sequencing of this T cell receptor (beta chain) was carried out in a study of cytomegalovirus exposure and HLA in healthy donors. About the study: The 95 to 150 validation repertoires used a platform that matched the one used for the 550 to 800 first-cohort repertoires, as a later analysis reported. Study-level points and caveats: According to the study, 160 or so TCR beta chains were cytomegalovirus-associated. With high specificity and sensitivity, the classifier reportedly diagnosed cytomegalovirus status. Most TCR sequences were seen very rarely across donors, but some public TCRs occurred in many.

On this clone: Its antigen is as yet unknown.

Data came from immunoSEQ multiplex PCR; TCRdb stores just in-frame clones and leaves some out. The sample has around 300,000 clones, 80% to 90% seen once. The TCR comes from a woman younger than 30 in good health and CMV-seronegative. Sequences were obtained from PBMCs.

CDR3 coding DNA: TGTGCCAGCAGCTCCTCAGGCGGGACAGGGGTGTTAGCTTTCTTT. Its protein product is CASSSSGGTGVLAFF. This chain joins TRBV7-3 and TRBJ1-1; 10 nucleotides match TRBD1. This CDR3 contains 15 residues. V gave up 4 bases and J gave up 10 bases; unmatched junction bases: 12. The germline V gene encodes CDR1 SGHTA and CDR2 FQGTGA.